These 22 T cell receptor beta chains were sequenced from one sample in a study of graft-versus-host responses after intestinal transplantation. Generated by immunoSEQ multiplex PCR, the TCRdb table keeps only in-frame clones and is missing some. The sample shows roughly 97,000 clones, about nine tenths of them seen only once. Their recognized antigens are unknown. Specimen: unstimulated CD4+ T cells sorted from spleen or lymph node cells, collected before transplant. All receptors derive from a human donor who was the organ donor for an intestinal transplant.

DNA for the CDR3: TGTGCCAGCAGCCCATCGGGTCTGATAGAGCAGTACTTC. Its translation: CASSPSGLIEQYF. The V call is TRBV7-7, the J call TRBJ2-7; D not resolved. Germline CDR1 and CDR2: SSHAT and FNYEAQ (reference sequence). V was trimmed by 5 bases and J by 7 bases, leaving 15 bases between them. The CDR3 length is 13 residues.

The CDR3 DNA reads as TGTGCCAGCAGCTTGTCAGGGGGCTCGGGAAACACCATATATTTT. Its translation: CASSLSGGSGNTIYF. The rearrangement uses TRBV7-9 and TRBJ1-3; 8 nucleotides line up with TRBD1. Trimming took 3 bases from V and 4 from J; bases not matched to a gene: 5. Germline CDR1 reads SEHNR; CDR2 reads FQNEAQ (reference sequence). The CDR3 spans 15 residues. Together with reference TRBV7-9 and TRBJ1-3, the CDR3 gives the full variable domain: DTGVSQNPRHKITKRGQNVTFRCDPISEHNRLYWYRQTLGQGPEFLTYFQNEAQLEKSRLLSDRFSAERPKGSFSTLEIQRTEQGDSAMYLCASSLSGGSGNTIYFGEGSWLTVV.

V gene TRBV18 combines with J gene TRBJ1-6; TRBD1 agrees at 7 bases. CDR1 KGHSH and CDR2 LQKENI come from the germline V gene. V was pared by 4 bases and J by 5 bases, with 2 bases of the junction left unmatched. The CDR3 contains 14 residues. CDR3 in DNA: TGTGCCAGCTCACTCGGGACAGATAATTCACCCCTCCACTTT. Protein sequence: CASSLGTDNSPLHF. Combining the CDR3 with reference TRBV18 and TRBJ1-6 gives the whole variable domain NAGVMQNPRHLVRRRGQEARLRCSPMKGHSHVYWYRQLPEEGLKFMVYLQKENIIDESGMPKERFSAEFPKEGPSILRIQQVVRGDSAAYFCASSLGTDNSPLHFGNGTRLTVT.

The rearrangement links TRBV4-2 to TRBJ2-3; D remains unclear. CDR1 LGHNA and CDR2 YNFKEQ come from the germline V gene. The V and J ends lost 3 bases and 0 bases respectively, with 4 bases between them. This CDR3 is 13 amino acids long. CDR3 residues: CASSHTSTDTQYF. The CDR3 DNA sequence: TGTGCCAGCAGCCATACTAGCACAGATACGCAGTATTTT.

The table lists this clone with a count of one. The genes are TRBV7-9 and TRBJ2-1; D is unclear. This CDR3 is built from 17 residues. Trimming removed 5 bases from V and 6 bases from J, with 23 bases in between. Germline assignment: CDR1 SEHNR and CDR2 FQNEAQ (reference sequence). CDR3 coding DNA: TGTGCCAGCAGCCCACCATGGCGTAAGGCATCGGGCAATGAGCAGTTCTTC. Its protein is CASSPPWRKASGNEQFF.

This clone has just one count. The chain carries TRBV5-1 and TRBJ2-2, with 8 bases matching TRBD1. This CDR3 contains 14 residues. V lost 1 base and J lost 6; bases outside the gene matches: 2. Germline V gives CDR1 SGHRS, CDR2 YFSETQ. CDR3 DNA sequence: TGCGCCAGCAGCTTGTTCAGGGGGCCCGGGGAGCTGTTTTTT. Translating gives CASSLFRGPGELFF.

The V gene is TRBV9, the J gene TRBJ2-3; 9 nucleotides match TRBD2. CDR3 size: 16 residues. The germline CDR1 and CDR2 sequences are SGDLS and YYNGEE. The trim removed 3 bases at V and 2 bases at J, leaving 7 bases unmatched. This chain's CDR3 is CASSARLAAPTDTQYF. The CDR3 nucleotides are TGTGCCAGCAGCGCAAGACTAGCGGCTCCCACAGATACGCAGTATTTT. Based on the CDR3 plus reference TRBV9 and TRBJ2-3, the full variable domain is DSGVTQTPKHLITATGQRVTLRCSPRSGDLSVYWYQQSLDQGLQFLIQYYNGEERAKGNILERFSAQQFPDLHSELNLSSLELGDSALYFCASSARLAAPTDTQYFGPGTRLTVL.

This sequence joins TRBV19 and TRBJ2-1, with D maybe TRBD1 (6 bases). Per germline, CDR1 LNHDA and CDR2 SQIVND (reference sequence). Trimming shortened V by 5 bases and J by 10 bases, and 21 bases separated the two germline ends. The CDR3 is 15 amino acids. The chain's CDR3 is CASSPTGTLAWEQFF. The DNA for the CDR3 is TGTGCCAGTAGTCCAACCGGGACACTGGCTTGGGAGCAGTTCTTC.

V and J are TRBV6-5 and TRBJ1-1; D is ambiguous. Germline V gene lookup returns CDR1 MNHEY and CDR2 SVGAGI. The CDR3 consists of 15 residues. V lost 5 bases and J lost 2, with 15 bases in between. CDR3 sequence: CASSASPGVNTEAFF. CDR3 DNA: TGTGCCAGCAGTGCCTCCCCGGGAGTCAACACTGAAGCTTTCTTT.

The chain has TRBV18 and TRBJ1-6, with D hard to call. Germline-derived CDR1 and CDR2 are KGHSH and LQKENI. The CDR3 runs to 14 residues. Trimming stripped 2 bases from V and 9 bases from J, with 11 bases between. The CDR3 DNA is TGTGCCAGCTCACCAGGGTGGGCTGCTTCACCCCTCCACTTT. Translated: CASSPGWAASPLHF. The variable domain in full, completed from reference TRBV18 and TRBJ1-6, reads NAGVMQNPRHLVRRRGQEARLRCSPMKGHSHVYWYRQLPEEGLKFMVYLQKENIIDESGMPKERFSAEFPKEGPSILRIQQVVRGDSAAYFCASSPGWAASPLHFGNGTRLTVT.

The V and J genes are TRBV5-1 and TRBJ2-3, with D perhaps TRBD2 (5 bases). This CDR3 comprises 14 residues. V gave up 7 bases and J gave up 0 bases, with 12 bases separating them. CDR1 is SGHRS and CDR2 is YFSETQ in the germline V gene. CDR3 amino acids: CASALGVSTDTQYF. CDR3 nucleotide sequence: TGCGCCAGCGCCCTCGGGGTTAGCACAGATACGCAGTATTTT.

The chain joins TRBV4-3 to TRBJ1-2; TRBD1 agrees at 7 bases. CDR1 and CDR2 from the germline V gene are LGHNA and YSLEER. V dropped 5 bases and J dropped 11; count of bases not matched to a gene: 14. The CDR3 length is 14 residues. CDR3 DNA: TGCGCCAGCAGCGTGACCGGGACCCCAGGGGGATACACCTTC. The encoded protein is CASSVTGTPGGYTF.

This clone was picked up one time. This chain uses TRBV29-1 with TRBJ1-1; 9 bases agree with TRBD1. Per the germline V gene, CDR1 is SQVTM and CDR2 is ANQGSEA. The CDR3 loop spans 16 amino acids. V was pared by 4 bases and J by 4 bases, with 13 bases of the junction left unmatched. The CDR3, as DNA: TGCAGCGTTGCCCGGGACAGGGTGGGGTCTGGCACTGAAGCTTTCTTT. This encodes CSVARDRVGSGTEAFF.

The rearrangement uses TRBV2 and TRBJ1-1; no definite D call. Germline assignment: CDR1 SNHLY and CDR2 FYNNEI. The CDR3 runs to 13 residues. Trimming stripped 4 bases from V and 2 bases from J, with 8 bases between. Written as DNA, the CDR3 is TGTGCCAGCAGTGTGGGCAGCAACACTGAAGCTTTCTTT. It encodes CASSVGSNTEAFF.

The genes are TRBV7-3 and TRBJ2-3; TRBD2 is a possible D gene (6 bases). Trimming shortened V by 5 bases and J by 1 base, and 10 bases separated the two germline ends. Germline values: CDR1 SGHTA, CDR2 FQGTGA. The CDR3 sequence is 14 residues long. CDR3 protein: CASSTWGGTDTQYF. CDR3 DNA: TGTGCCAGCAGCACATGGGGGGGCACAGATACGCAGTATTTT.

The CDR3 sequence: CASSQIAGGPGGTDTQYF. CDR3 nucleotides: TGCGCCAGCAGCCAAATAGCGGGGGGGCCGGGAGGCACAGATACGCAGTATTTT. V is TRBV4-1 and J is TRBJ2-3, with 11 bases identical to TRBD2. This CDR3 spans 18 amino acids. Germline assignment: CDR1 MGHRA and CDR2 YSYEKL. With V trimmed by 2 bases and J by 1 base, 8 bases remained unmatched.

The rearrangement joins TRBV10-3 to TRBJ2-1; D is possibly TRBD1 (5 bases). V dropped 10 bases and J dropped 3 bases, with 16 bases sitting between them. In germline, CDR1 is ENHRY, CDR2 SYGVKD. This CDR3 is built from 14 residues. The CDR3 DNA sequence: TGTGCCAGTACTGGGCCAGGGAACTACAATGAGCAGTTCTTC. Its translation: CASTGPGNYNEQFF.

The chain recombines TRBV19 with TRBJ2-1; 8 nucleotides agree with TRBD2. The CDR3 is 15 amino acids. V lost 3 bases to trimming and J lost 7 bases; unmatched junction nucleotides: 8. The germline V gene has CDR1 LNHDA and CDR2 SQIVND (reference sequence). CDR3 bases: TGTGCCAGTAGTATCAACGGGGGGGCGGGGAATGAGCAGTTCTTC. It translates to CASSINGGAGNEQFF.

The chain employs TRBV4-1 and TRBJ2-1; 13 nucleotides line up with TRBD2. CDR3 length: 15 amino acids. V shed 4 bases and J 8 bases; nucleotides not matched to a gene: 5. In germline, CDR1 is MGHRA, CDR2 YSYEKL. CDR3 residues: CASSRWTSGGDEQFF. DNA of the CDR3: TGCGCCAGCAGCCGCTGGACTAGCGGGGGAGATGAGCAGTTCTTC.

This chain links TRBV5-6 with TRBJ2-3, with a weak D call TRBD2 (5 bases). Trimming pared 0 bases from V and 0 bases from J, leaving 8 bases between. This CDR3 is 15 amino acids long. Per germline, CDR1 SGHDT and CDR2 YYEEEE. CDR3 nucleotides: TGTGCCAGCAGCTTGGTGGGGAGAAGCACAGATACGCAGTATTTT. Amino acids: CASSLVGRSTDTQYF.

V gene TRBV19 combines with J gene TRBJ2-2, with 7 bases identical to TRBD2. Germline-derived CDR1 and CDR2 are LNHDA and SQIVND (reference sequence). This CDR3 spans 14 amino acids. The V gene end was trimmed by 1 base and the J gene end by 6 bases; junction bases not matched to a gene: 2. The CDR3 spells CASSIVGRAGELFF. CDR3 DNA: TGTGCCAGTAGTATAGTGGGGAGGGCCGGGGAGCTGTTTTTT.

This chain joins TRBV18 and TRBJ2-3; tentative D call: TRBD2 (5 bases). The CDR3 contains 15 residues. Germline V gene data show CDR1 as KGHSH and CDR2 as LQKENI. V lost 7 bases and J 1 base, leaving 15 bases between the germline ends. The CDR3 here is CASFTSGIRTDTQYF. For the CDR3, the DNA is TGTGCCAGCTTCACGTCGGGGATCCGCACAGATACGCAGTATTTT.